This TCR beta chain was recorded in a study of blood T cell repertoires in COVID-19 (dated by TCRdb to 2020 to 2021). Describing the broader study: The collaborator samples originated in the United States, Italy and Spain and spanned the acute and convalescent phases of COVID-19. The material from the prospective study consisted of cDNA or gDNA derived from T cells, B-cell-depleted T cells, or PBMCs. The dataset comprised deeply sampled blood TCRbeta repertoires from subjects exposed to, actively infected with, or recovered from COVID-19. The repertoires were released in a freely available public database intended as a resource for research on the immune response to SARS-CoV-2. The samples were drawn from the first 160 participants of the ongoing ImmuneRACE study and from 1,254 subjects provided by 6 global collaborators. A de-identified subject ID, COVID-19 status, age in years and sex were almost always included in the sample metadata. Where available, HLA class I and class II types were obtained from metadata supplied by the sample provider rather than from assay-based typing.

About this clone: Its binding antigen is unknown. No base quality information exists; no much larger clone differs at one position.

TCRbeta CDR3 regions were amplified from genomic DNA using the immunoSEQ Assay, a bias-controlled multiplex PCR. In the authors' own workflow: Nucleated cell counts per sample were estimated from amplification of reference gene primers within the assay. Sequence reads were collapsed and filtered to measure the absolute abundance of every unique TCRbeta CDR3 rearrangement. For each sample, productive Simpson clonality was calculated as the square root of Simpson's diversity index across productive rearrangements. The table comes from immuneACCESS by way of TCRdb, which keeps in-frame sequences with V and J called. Part of the clones is missing from these tables; in studies checked, under half for an unresolved V gene and the rest for unknown reasons. D and trimming were read from the DNA, whereas the V and J calls and clone size are those reported in that table. This sample holds 65,000 to 80,000 clones; roughly 82% were observed only once. Jointly, the top ten make up 21% of the sample.

Collaborating institutions collected whole blood in K2EDTA tubes following their own protocols. For TCRbeta analysis, collaborators shipped samples in one of three forms: frozen whole blood, isolated PBMCs, or DNA extracted from either of those sample types. Overall study outcomes, separate from this receptor: How much clinical and demographic metadata was included differed by source and by participant, and the metadata was provided uncurated.

This clonotype originated in a human donor in a cohort sampled during active COVID-19. Sequencing was done on a sample of peripheral blood.

The nucleotide sequence reads as follows: TGTGCCAGCAGGGTCGGCGGGGGGGGCAGGACAGATACGCAGTATTTT. Protein translation: CASRVGGGGRTDTQYF. Here the chain combines TRBV28 and TRBJ2-3, with 9 middle bases fitting TRBD2. The junction shows trimming of 6 bases on V and 3 bases on J, and the gene matches do not reach 10 bases of it. For CDR1 and CDR2, the germline V gene lists MDHEN and SYDVKM. The CDR3 goes from the cysteine to the phenylalanine over 16 residues. The entry retains the CDR3 DNA only, 48 bases that are in frame from base 1. Joined to the reference TRBV28 and TRBJ2-3 proteins, this CDR3 gives the full variable domain: DVKVTQSSRYLVKRTGEKVFLECVQDMDHENMFWYRQDPGLGLRLIYFSYDVKMKEKGDIPEGYSVSREKKERFSLILESASTNQTSMYLCASRVGGGGRTDTQYFGPGTRLTVL.